This entry concerns a single TCR beta chain. This sample stems from a study of blood T cell repertoires in COVID-19. Study as a whole: In each case, the material was cDNA or gDNA derived from T cells, B-cell-depleted T cells, or PBMCs.

Categorization into cohorts depended on clinical history that participants reported. Two negative PCRs, clearance, or symptom resolution had been documented for recovered Cohort 3 donors. After removal of 0 bases from V and 5 bases from J, the junction contained 2 bases not matched to a gene. This CDR3 is 14 amino acids long. In germline, CDR1 is SGHNT, CDR2 YYREEE (reference sequence). Assay: immunoSEQ multiplex PCR; the TCRdb copy retains only in-frame clones and omits some. The repertoire holds some 430,000 clones, with roughly 87% as singletons. The sample taken for sequencing was PBMCs or T cells enriched from blood (not recorded which). The chain carries TRBV5-4 and TRBJ2-1; TRBD2 agrees at 7 bases. The sequence came from a man younger than 30 who had recovered from COVID-19. DNA of the CDR3: TGTGCCAGCAGCTTGGCCCGGGAGGACAATGAGCAGTTCTTC. It specifies CASSLAREDNEQFF.